Listed below are T cell receptor beta chains from one sample, sequenced in a study of cytomegalovirus exposure and HLA in healthy donors. The data were produced by immunoSEQ multiplex PCR, yet TCRdb's version contains in-frame clones alone and is incomplete. The top ten clones hold roughly 2% of a sample with some 150,000 clones, just under 80% of them seen once. The source material was PBMCs. These receptors came from a man aged 30 to 45 in good health and CMV-seronegative. Each CDR3 is given without its conserved first and last residue. Each record gives: CDR3 length, D gene, V gene, J gene, CDR3 protein. D genes are given only for firm matches.

CDR3 length: 14
D gene: TRBD2
V gene: TRBV10-1
J gene: TRBJ2-1
CDR3 protein: ASSEDGDYPAGEQF

CDR3 length: 11
D gene: TRBD1
V gene: TRBV5-1
J gene: TRBJ1-1
CDR3 protein: ASSPTGQEEAF

CDR3 length: 12
D gene: NA
V gene: TRBV19
J gene: TRBJ1-2
CDR3 protein: ASGRSGVFYGYT

CDR3 length: 12
D gene: NA
V gene: TRBV18
J gene: TRBJ1-1
CDR3 protein: ASSSGGVGTEAF

CDR3 length: 11
D gene: NA
V gene: TRBV5-1
J gene: TRBJ1-4
CDR3 protein: ASSSTTNEKLF

CDR3 length: 15
D gene: NA
V gene: TRBV5-1
J gene: TRBJ2-4
CDR3 protein: ASSAGVGPGTKNIQY

CDR3 length: 9
D gene: NA
V gene: TRBV20-1
J gene: TRBJ2-7
CDR3 protein: SAARIYEQY

CDR3 length: 14
D gene: NA
V gene: TRBV15
J gene: TRBJ2-7
CDR3 protein: ATSRGGTRVKGEQY

CDR3 length: 14
D gene: NA
V gene: TRBV4-1
J gene: TRBJ2-7
CDR3 protein: ASSPAPRGKVYEQY

CDR3 length: 13
D gene: NA
V gene: TRBV7-9
J gene: TRBJ1-1
CDR3 protein: ASTKPGGLNTEAF

CDR3 length: 14
D gene: TRBD1
V gene: TRBV2
J gene: TRBJ1-5
CDR3 protein: ASSVQGQFGNQPQH

CDR3 length: 15
D gene: NA
V gene: TRBV28
J gene: TRBJ1-1
CDR3 protein: ASSWSGSGALNTEAF

CDR3 length: 14
D gene: TRBD1
V gene: TRBV27
J gene: TRBJ2-7
CDR3 protein: ASSNLGQGISYEQY

CDR3 length: 13
D gene: TRBD2
V gene: TRBV7-9
J gene: TRBJ2-3
CDR3 protein: ASISGAGVADTQY

CDR3 length: 14
D gene: TRBD1
V gene: TRBV6-6
J gene: TRBJ1-5
CDR3 protein: ASSYSRTGINQPQH

CDR3 length: 12
D gene: NA
V gene: TRBV5-1
J gene: TRBJ2-1
CDR3 protein: ASSVGSGTDEQF

CDR3 length: 13
D gene: NA
V gene: TRBV7-9
J gene: TRBJ1-2
CDR3 protein: ASSLVRVGPGGYT

CDR3 length: 11
D gene: NA
V gene: TRBV19
J gene: TRBJ1-5
CDR3 protein: ASTPQDNQPQH

CDR3 length: 14
D gene: NA
V gene: TRBV13
J gene: TRBJ1-4
CDR3 protein: ASSLGPQDIGEKLF

CDR3 length: 15
D gene: TRBD1
V gene: TRBV27
J gene: TRBJ2-4
CDR3 protein: ASSPGQGKLAKNIQY

CDR3 length: 13
D gene: NA
V gene: TRBV2
J gene: TRBJ1-4
CDR3 protein: ASSLGMGQNEKLF

CDR3 length: 17
D gene: TRBD1
V gene: TRBV6-1
J gene: TRBJ1-6
CDR3 protein: ASSELGQGASSYNSPLH

CDR3 length: 12
D gene: NA
V gene: TRBV5-1
J gene: TRBJ1-2
CDR3 protein: ASRDDISNYGYT

CDR3 length: 11
D gene: NA
V gene: TRBV5-4
J gene: TRBJ1-1
CDR3 protein: ASSHARNREAF

CDR3 length: 14
D gene: NA
V gene: TRBV5-1
J gene: TRBJ2-3
CDR3 protein: ASSLAGRGSTDTQY

CDR3 length: 14
D gene: NA
V gene: TRBV5-6
J gene: TRBJ2-2
CDR3 protein: ASSRLRQGFTGELF

CDR3 length: 17
D gene: TRBD1
V gene: TRBV4-1
J gene: TRBJ2-6
CDR3 protein: ASSQSRTGGYSGANVLT

CDR3 length: 10
D gene: NA
V gene: TRBV28
J gene: TRBJ2-7
CDR3 protein: ASSLLGSEQY